This T cell receptor (beta chain) stems from a study of T-cell reconstitution after alpha-beta-depleted transplantation in children. This sample's TCRbeta library carried unique molecular identifier barcodes. TCRdb recomputed calls from the PCR reads with MiXCR, one row per CDR3 protein. The data hold over 400,000 distinct CDR3 sequences, with about an eighth observed a single time. This clonotype occurred many times. The source material was PBMCs from the stem cell graft donor, sampled from the stem cell graft. The TCR was taken from a human donor who donated a stem cell graft to a child with combined immunodeficiency.

The CDR3 sequence is CASPTPSGGRIHEQFF. Here the CDR3 DNA reads TGTGCCAGCCCCACCCCTTCTGGCGGGAGAATCCATGAGCAGTTCTTC. This chain joins TRBV12-3 or TRBV12-4 and TRBJ2-1, with 7 bases fitting TRBD2. The V segment lost 8 bases and the J segment 8 bases; nucleotides outside the gene matches: 18. The length of the CDR3 is 16 residues.